The subject of this entry is one T cell receptor (beta chain). Repertoires were generated with immunoSEQ multiplex PCR, while TCRdb's copy carries only in-frame clones and drops some. The data hold some 130,000 clones, with almost 85% observed a single time. This sample stems from a study of blood T cell repertoires in COVID-19. Study details: Sources were T cells, B-cell-depleted T cells, or PBMCs; the material itself was cDNA or gDNA.

The sequence derives from a human donor in a cohort sampled during active COVID-19. Specimen: peripheral blood.

The CDR3 DNA sequence: TGTGCCAGCAGCTTGGAGGGGGGACAGAGTGAGCAGTTCTTC. It specifies CASSLEGGQSEQFF. The rearrangement links TRBV5-4 to TRBJ2-1, with a weak D call TRBD1 (7 bases). V lost 0 bases and J 9 bases, leaving 13 bases between the germline ends. Germline CDR1 and CDR2: SGHNT and YYREEE (reference sequence). The CDR3 covers 14 residues.